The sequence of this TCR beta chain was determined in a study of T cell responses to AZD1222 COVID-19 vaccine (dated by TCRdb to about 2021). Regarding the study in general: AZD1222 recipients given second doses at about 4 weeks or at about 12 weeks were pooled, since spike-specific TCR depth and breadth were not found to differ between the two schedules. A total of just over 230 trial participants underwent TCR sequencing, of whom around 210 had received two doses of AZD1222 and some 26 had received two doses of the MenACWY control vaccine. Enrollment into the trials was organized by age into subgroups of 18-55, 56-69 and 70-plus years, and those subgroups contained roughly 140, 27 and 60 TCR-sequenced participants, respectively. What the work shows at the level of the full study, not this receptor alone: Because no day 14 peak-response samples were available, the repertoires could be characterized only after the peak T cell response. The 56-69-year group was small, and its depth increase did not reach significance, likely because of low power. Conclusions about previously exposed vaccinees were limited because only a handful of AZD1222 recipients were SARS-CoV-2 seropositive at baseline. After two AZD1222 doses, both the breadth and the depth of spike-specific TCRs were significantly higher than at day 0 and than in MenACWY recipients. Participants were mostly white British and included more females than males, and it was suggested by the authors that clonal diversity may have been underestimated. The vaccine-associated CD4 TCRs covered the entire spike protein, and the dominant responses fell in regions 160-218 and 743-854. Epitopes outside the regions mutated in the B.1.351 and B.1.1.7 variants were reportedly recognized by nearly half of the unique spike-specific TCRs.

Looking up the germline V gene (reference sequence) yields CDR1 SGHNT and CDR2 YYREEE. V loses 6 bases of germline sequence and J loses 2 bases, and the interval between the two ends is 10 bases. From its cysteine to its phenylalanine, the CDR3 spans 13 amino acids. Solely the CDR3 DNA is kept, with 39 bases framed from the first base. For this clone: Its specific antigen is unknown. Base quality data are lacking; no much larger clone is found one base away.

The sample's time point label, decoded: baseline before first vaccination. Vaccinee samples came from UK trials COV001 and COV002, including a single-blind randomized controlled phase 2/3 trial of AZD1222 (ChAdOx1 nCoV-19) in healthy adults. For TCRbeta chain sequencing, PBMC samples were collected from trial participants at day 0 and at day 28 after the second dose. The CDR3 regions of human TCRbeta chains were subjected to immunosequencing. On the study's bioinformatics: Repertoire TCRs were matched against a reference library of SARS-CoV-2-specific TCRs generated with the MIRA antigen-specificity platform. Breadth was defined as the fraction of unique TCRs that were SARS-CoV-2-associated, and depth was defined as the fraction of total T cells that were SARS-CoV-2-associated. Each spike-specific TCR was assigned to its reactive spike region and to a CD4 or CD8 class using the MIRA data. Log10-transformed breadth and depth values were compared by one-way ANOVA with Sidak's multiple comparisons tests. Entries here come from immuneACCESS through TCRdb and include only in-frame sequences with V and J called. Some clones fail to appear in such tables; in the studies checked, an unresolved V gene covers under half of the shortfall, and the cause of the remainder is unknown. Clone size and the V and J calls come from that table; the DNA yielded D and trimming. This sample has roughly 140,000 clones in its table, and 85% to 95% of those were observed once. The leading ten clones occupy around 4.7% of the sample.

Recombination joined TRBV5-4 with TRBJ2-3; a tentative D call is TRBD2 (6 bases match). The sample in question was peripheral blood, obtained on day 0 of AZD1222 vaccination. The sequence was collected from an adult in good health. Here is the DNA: TGTGCCAGCAAGGCGGGACTCACAGATACGCAGTATTTT. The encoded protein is CASKAGLTDTQYF.